Below are 2 T cell receptor beta chains sequenced from a single sample in a study of response to subunit inactivated influenza vaccine. TCRdb reanalysed the RT-PCR reads using MiXCR and keeps one entry per CDR3 protein. Among about 480,000 distinct CDR3 sequences listed, roughly 11% were seen once. The sequences come from PBMCs from blood, collected roughly 48 days after vaccination. These receptors were taken from a man aged 50 or older who received an inactivated influenza vaccine.

Many counts were recorded for this clonotype. The chain recombines TRBV7-2 with TRBJ1-6; TRBD1 matches at 9 bases. The CDR3 totals 17 residues. V shed 5 bases and J 2 bases; nucleotides not matched to a gene: 7. Germline V lookup: CDR1 SGHTA, CDR2 FQGNSA. The CDR3 DNA is TGTGCCAGCAGCGAGGACAGGGGCCACCCCTATAATTCACCCCTCCACTTT. It encodes CASSEDRGHPYNSPLHF.

The chain links TRBV20-1 to TRBJ1-6; TRBD1 might be the D (6 bases). In germline, CDR1 is DFQATT, CDR2 SNEGSKA (reference sequence). The CDR3 sequence is 16 residues long. The V gene lost 1 base and the J gene lost 5 bases, with 15 bases spanning the gap. The CDR3 sequence is CSARGRGMGDNSPLHF. Here the CDR3 DNA reads TGCAGTGCTAGAGGGAGGGGGATGGGGGATAATTCACCCCTCCACTTT.